This TCR beta chain was profiled in a study of blood T cell repertoires in COVID-19. In the study overall: Donors in the United States, Italy and Spain gave samples during acute or convalescent COVID-19.

This table comes from immunoSEQ multiplex PCR, and its TCRdb copy is limited to in-frame clones, with some not included. The sample consists of 250,000 or so clones, 88% of them appearing once. The sequence came from a woman aged 40 to 55 who had recovered from COVID-19. Sequencing used peripheral blood.

The CDR3 reads CASSYGGQGEVYEQYF. CDR3 DNA sequence: TGTGCCAGCAGTTACGGCGGACAGGGGGAGGTCTACGAGCAGTACTTC. This chain uses TRBV6-6 with TRBJ2-7; 10 positions agree with TRBD1. Per the germline V gene, CDR1 is MNHNY and CDR2 is SVGAGI (reference sequence). With 2 bases clipped from V and 3 bases from J, the junction kept 7 bases outside the gene matches. The CDR3 is made up of 16 amino acids.